The rows below give T cell receptor beta chains drawn from one sample of a study of OX40 agonist ivuxolimab in advanced cancers. This table comes from immunoSEQ multiplex PCR, and its TCRdb copy is limited to in-frame clones, with some not included. There are about 84,000 clones in the sample; approximately 90% occur only once, and roughly 0.17% lies in the top ten. The sequencing here drew on CD4+ or CD8+ T cells sorted from blood, taken in a trial of the OX40 agonist ivuxolimab. The receptors derive from an adult with an advanced solid tumor such as melanoma, head and neck, liver or kidney cancer. Both conserved end residues are part of each CDR3. D genes are given only for firm matches. Rows give clone size only sometimes, using once, few, many, or a class for an expanded clone.

.,TRBV27,TRBJ1-2,.,14,CASSFSRTGYGYTF,TGTGCCAGCAGTTTTTCCCGAACGGGCTATGGCTACACCTTC
.,TRBV5-1,TRBJ1-2,TRBD1,14,CASSPRTGGYGYTF,TGCGCCAGCAGCCCGAGGACAGGGGGTTATGGCTACACCTTC
few,TRBV5-4,TRBJ1-2,.,14,CASQGPGRTYGYTF,TGTGCCAGCCAGGGGCCGGGTCGGACCTATGGCTACACCTTC
.,TRBV6-5,TRBJ2-1,TRBD2,14,CASSYNPGGNEQFF,TGTGCCAGCAGTTACAACCCGGGGGGGAATGAGCAGTTCTTC
.,TRBV4-1,TRBJ1-4,.,15,CASSLGVGTNEKLFF,TGCGCCAGCAGCCTAGGAGTCGGGACTAATGAAAAACTGTTTTTT
.,TRBV7-3,TRBJ2-2,TRBD2,15,CASRFKTSGTGELFF,TGTGCCAGCAGATTCAAGACTAGCGGGACCGGGGAGCTGTTTTTT
.,TRBV7-9,TRBJ2-7,.,11,CASEQSYEQYF,TGTGCCAGCGAACAGTCCTACGAGCAGTACTTC
.,TRBV10-1,TRBJ2-2,.,13,CASSPTNTGELFF,TGCGCCAGCAGCCCTACTAACACCGGGGAGCTGTTTTTT
.,TRBV6-6,TRBJ1-5,.,15,CASSPQGLRDQPQHF,TGTGCCAGCAGTCCGCAGGGACTTCGGGATCAGCCCCAGCATTTT
.,TRBV5-1,TRBJ1-1,.,14,CASSFSIGEAEAFF,TGCGCCAGCAGCTTCAGTATTGGGGAGGCTGAAGCTTTCTTT
.,TRBV18,TRBJ2-5,.,16,CASSPRRTEGGETQYF,TGTGCCAGCTCCCCGCGAAGGACAGAAGGGGGGGAGACCCAGTACTTC
once,TRBV28,TRBJ2-7,.,14,CASSLGGGPYEQYF,TGTGCCAGCAGTCTGGGAGGGGGCCCCTACGAGCAGTACTTC
few,TRBV19,TRBJ1-1,TRBD1,15,CASSIGGTANTEAFF,TGTGCCAGTAGTATAGGGGGGACAGCCAACACTGAAGCTTTCTTT
.,TRBV6-5,TRBJ1-1,.,14,CASRGGTANTEAFF,TGTGCCAGCAGGGGGGGGACGGCGAACACTGAAGCTTTCTTT
.,TRBV10-3,TRBJ1-2,.,12,CAIRDTGNGYTF,TGTGCCATCAGAGACACAGGGAACGGCTACACCTTC
.,TRBV18,TRBJ1-1,.,14,CASSPRGLNTEAFF,TGTGCCAGCTCACCTAGGGGGTTGAACACTGAAGCTTTCTTT
once,TRBV29-1,TRBJ1-1,.,13,CSVEYFWGTEAFF,TGCAGCGTTGAATACTTCTGGGGCACTGAAGCTTTCTTT
.,TRBV5-4,TRBJ2-3,TRBD2,18,CASSLDSGFRLAEDTQYF,TGTGCCAGCAGCTTGGATAGTGGTTTTCGCCTAGCGGAAGATACGCAGTATTTT
.,TRBV18,TRBJ1-5,TRBD1,15,CASSHTGQGDQPQHF,TGTGCCAGCTCACATACCGGACAGGGAGATCAGCCCCAGCATTTT
.,TRBV6-5,TRBJ2-7,.,14,CASSLTFSGYEQYF,TGTGCCAGCAGCCTAACTTTTAGCGGCTACGAGCAGTACTTC
.,TRBV20-1,TRBJ1-1,.,11,CSARGVGEAFF,TGCAGTGCCCGCGGTGTCGGGGAAGCTTTCTTT
.,TRBV5-1,TRBJ2-7,.,14,CASSLPGATYEQYF,TGCGCCAGCAGCTTGCCGGGCGCAACCTACGAGCAGTACTTC
.,TRBV14,TRBJ2-4,.,16,CASSPRPELAKNIQYF,TGTGCCAGCAGCCCCCGTCCCGAGTTAGCCAAAAACATTCAGTACTTC
.,TRBV27,TRBJ2-3,TRBD1,16,CASSLRSGQGTDTQYF,TGTGCCAGCAGTTTACGGTCGGGACAGGGGACAGATACGCAGTATTTT
.,TRBV27,TRBJ1-1,.,15,CASSLRPGGNTEAFF,TGTGCCAGCAGTTTACGACCGGGGGGGAACACTGAAGCTTTCTTT
.,TRBV10-3,TRBJ2-1,.,16,CAISKGVAGSINEQFF,TGTGCCATCAGTAAGGGGGTAGCGGGCTCCATCAATGAGCAGTTCTTC
.,TRBV5-4,TRBJ1-2,.,14,CASTRWAGNYGYTF,TGTGCCAGCACCCGATGGGCAGGGAACTATGGCTACACCTTC
.,TRBV19,TRBJ1-1,.,14,CASSIGGTGLEAFF,TGTGCCAGTAGTATAGGGGGCACAGGGCTAGAAGCTTTCTTT
.,TRBV5-4,TRBJ2-1,.,14,CASSTPGSYNEQFF,TGTGCCAGCAGCACTCCCGGCTCCTACAATGAGCAGTTCTTC
.,TRBV5-4,TRBJ1-1,TRBD1,15,CASSLPGQGRTEAFF,TGTGCCAGCAGCTTGCCGGGACAGGGGAGGACTGAAGCTTTCTTT
.,TRBV9,TRBJ1-6,.,16,CASSPTAASYNSPLHF,TGTGCCAGCAGTCCGACCGCGGCCTCCTATAATTCACCCCTCCACTTT
.,TRBV11-2,TRBJ2-3,TRBD2,15,CASSPLARMTDTQYF,TGTGCCAGCAGCCCACTAGCGCGGATGACAGATACGCAGTATTTT
.,TRBV5-8,TRBJ2-7,.,14,CASSLGPTLVEQYF,TGTGCCAGCAGCTTGGGACCGACCTTAGTCGAGCAGTACTTC
.,TRBV7-3,TRBJ1-1,.,13,CASSLVQHGEAFF,TGTGCCAGCAGCTTAGTCCAACACGGTGAAGCTTTCTTT
.,TRBV7-9,TRBJ2-7,TRBD1,15,CASTSGGGRSYEQYF,TGTGCCAGCACCTCAGGGGGCGGTCGTTCCTACGAGCAGTACTTC
.,TRBV6-6,TRBJ2-5,TRBD1,14,CASSPATGGETQYF,TGTGCCAGCAGCCCAGCCACAGGGGGGGAGACCCAGTACTTC
once,TRBV27,TRBJ2-5,.,15,CASSLNPGGVETQYF,TGTGCCAGCAGTTTAAACCCGGGGGGCGTGGAGACCCAGTACTTC
.,TRBV13,TRBJ2-2,.,13,CASSPRITGELFF,TGTGCCAGCAGCCCCCGTATAACCGGGGAGCTGTTTTTT
.,TRBV5-6,TRBJ1-5,.,13,CASSSGPLGPQHF,TGTGCCAGCAGTTCAGGGCCCTTGGGTCCCCAGCATTTT
.,TRBV6-1,TRBJ2-7,.,15,CASSEGFGASYEQYF,TGTGCCAGCAGTGAGGGTTTCGGAGCCTCCTACGAGCAGTACTTC
.,TRBV7-9,TRBJ1-1,.,13,CASSQTGNTEAFF,TGTGCCAGCAGCCAGACAGGGAACACTGAAGCTTTCTTT
.,TRBV7-9,TRBJ2-6,TRBD2,17,CASSRTSGSSGANVLTF,TGTGCCAGCAGCCGGACTAGCGGGAGTAGTGGGGCCAACGTCCTGACTTTC
.,TRBV27,TRBJ2-7,.,16,CASRLSLPGVSYEQYF,TGTGCCAGCAGGCTATCCCTTCCGGGGGTCTCCTACGAGCAGTACTTC
.,TRBV5-8,TRBJ2-1,TRBD2,15,CASSLGVTSGNEQFF,TGTGCCAGCAGCTTGGGGGTCACTAGCGGTAATGAGCAGTTCTTC
.,TRBV6-6,TRBJ2-1,TRBD1,15,CASSLRQGSYNEQFF,TGTGCCAGCAGTTTGCGACAGGGCTCCTACAATGAGCAGTTCTTC
.,TRBV19,TRBJ1-4,.,15,CASSADSRVWEKLFF,TGTGCCAGTAGTGCGGACAGCAGGGTATGGGAAAAACTGTTTTTT
.,TRBV20-1,TRBJ2-1,.,11,CSARVIGEQFF,TGCAGTGCTAGAGTCATCGGTGAGCAGTTCTTC
few,TRBV4-2,TRBJ1-1,.,14,CASSQPDGGHEAFF,TGTGCCAGCAGCCAACCAGACGGAGGGCATGAAGCTTTCTTT
.,TRBV10-3,TRBJ2-6,TRBD2,17,CAIRVAGGVSGANVLTF,TGTGCCATCAGGGTAGCGGGAGGAGTATCTGGGGCCAACGTCCTGACTTTC
.,TRBV5-1,TRBJ2-1,TRBD2,15,CASASQGTSSNEQFF,TGCGCCAGCGCCTCTCAGGGGACTAGCAGTAATGAGCAGTTCTTC
.,TRBV2,TRBJ1-3,TRBD1,17,CASSWDRGRPSGNTIYF,TGTGCCAGCAGTTGGGACAGGGGCCGACCCTCTGGAAACACCATATATTTT
.,TRBV6-1,TRBJ1-4,.,14,CASSVQPTNEKLFF,TGTGCCAGCAGTGTCCAGCCAACTAATGAAAAACTGTTTTTT
.,TRBV21-1,TRBJ2-1,.,17,CASKQIRSSRSYNEQFF,TGTGCCAGCAAACAGATAAGATCTAGTCGCTCCTACAATGAGCAGTTCTTC
once,TRBV9,TRBJ2-3,TRBD1,14,CASSPEGATDTQYF,TGTGCCAGCAGTCCTGAGGGGGCAACAGATACGCAGTATTTT